Described below is a single TCR beta chain sequence and its context. What it binds is unknown. This specimen belongs to a study of OX40 agonist ivuxolimab in advanced cancers. Overall study findings and caveats: Several nonresponders also turned out to have low normalized T-cell clonal expansion. Expanded clones were, on average, more numerous among CD8+ T cells than CD4+.

V lost 3 bases to trimming and J lost 3 bases, with 11 bases between them. Germline V gene sequence: CDR1 SGHAT, CDR2 FQNNGV. The CDR3 runs to 14 residues. TCRdb's copy holds only in-frame clones and misses some; the assay was immunoSEQ multiplex PCR. The sample holds some 96,000 clones; around 89% are singletons and the top ten take approximately 0.16%. Baseline, cycle 4 day 1, and cycle 7 day 1 were the blood sampling points. This chain links TRBV11-2 with TRBJ2-5; TRBD1 might be the D (5 bases). Sequencing used CD4+ or CD8+ T cells sorted from blood, obtained in a trial of the OX40 agonist ivuxolimab. The TCR was taken from an adult with an advanced solid tumor such as melanoma, head and neck, liver or kidney cancer. The DNA of the CDR3 is TGTGCCAGCAGCTTTGGGCAGGGTAAAGAGACCCAGTACTTC. Its protein is CASSFGQGKETQYF.